The clone carrying this T cell receptor (beta chain) has ten or more counts. This entry comes from a study of T cells in Graves' hyperthyroidism and ophthalmopathy. TCR beta CDR3 region amplification was performed from RNA transcripts. The HTBI primer set drove a first-round RT-PCR of the TCR CDR3. MiXCR, applied by TCRdb to the multiplex PCR reads, yields one record per CDR3 protein. Of approximately 720,000 distinct CDR3 sequences listed, roughly 20% were seen once; the top ten hold roughly 17%. This CDR3 comprises 14 residues. Trimming stripped 5 bases from V and 4 bases from J, with 14 bases between.

The clonotype originates from a woman in her 50s with Graves' hyperthyroidism that later progressed to Graves' ophthalmopathy. Specimen: blood. The chain uses TRBV12-3 or TRBV12-4 and TRBJ2-5, with D possibly being TRBD1 or TRBD2 (5 bases each). The DNA for the CDR3 is TGTGCCAGCAGTCCGACTAAGGGGCGAGAGACCCAGTACTTC. Protein sequence: CASSPTKGRETQYF.